The entry below gives a single TCR beta chain sequence along with its context. It lacks a known antigen. Its ends do not fully match the called genes, so a read error is possible. TCRbeta CDR3 regions were amplified from genomic DNA by means of the immunoSEQ Assay, a bias-controlled multiplex PCR. Turning to the authors' computational methods: Nucleated cell counts per sample were estimated from amplification of reference gene primers within the assay. Sequence reads were collapsed and filtered to measure the absolute abundance of every unique TCRbeta CDR3 rearrangement. For each sample, productive Simpson clonality was calculated as the square root of Simpson's diversity index over productive rearrangements. The table was pulled from immuneACCESS by TCRdb, which kept in-frame rearrangements only. Such tables lose some clones; where checked, under half of the loss comes from unresolved V genes, and the rest has no known cause. V and J calls plus clone size are reproduced from that table; the DNA served to infer D and trimming. The sample profile shows about 180,000 clones; approximately 89% of them were found once. 2% to 2.5% of the sample is in the top ten clones.

These data come from a study of blood T cell repertoires in COVID-19 (dated by TCRdb to the early 2020s). As for the study more broadly: Samples covering the acute and convalescent phases of COVID-19 were provided by collaborators in the United States, Italy and Spain. The repertoires were released in a freely available public database intended as a resource for research on the immune response to SARS-CoV-2. Where HLA class I and class II types were available, the types were taken from metadata supplied by the sample provider, not from assay-based typing. Nearly every sample came with metadata listing a de-identified subject ID, COVID-19 status, age in years and sex. Deeply sampled blood TCRbeta repertoires from subjects exposed to, actively infected with, or recovered from COVID-19 were included in the dataset. The material from the prospective study consisted of cDNA or gDNA derived from T cells, B-cell-depleted T cells, or PBMCs. The samples were drawn from two sources: the first 160 participants of the ongoing ImmuneRACE study, and 1,000 to 1,500 subjects contributed by 6 global collaborators.

Participants in the prospective study were enrolled through a virtual design, were aged roughly 18 to 100 years, and lived in approximately 24 United States geographic areas. Cohort assignment in the prospective study relied on participant-reported clinical history from a screening survey and a study questionnaire. Mobile phlebotomists in the prospective study collected whole blood, serum and a nasopharyngeal or oropharyngeal swab from every participant. Prospective study participants could optionally give additional blood draws and questionnaires over an approximately 2-month period. Blood samples from the prospective study were shipped frozen or at room temperature prior to DNA extraction. According to the germline V gene, CDR1 reads MNHNS and CDR2 reads SASEGT. Including the terminal cysteine and phenylalanine, the CDR3 comprises 11 residues. This entry keeps only the CDR3 DNA: 33 bases, framed from base 1.

Points the paper makes about the study in general: The quantity of clinical and demographic metadata differed by source and by participant and was supplied without curation.

This receptor was taken from a woman aged 40 to 50 with acute COVID-19. The sample was PBMCs or T cells enriched from blood (not recorded which). Recombination linked TRBV6-1 to TRBJ2-7, and 11 junction bases match TRBD1. The CDR3 reads as follows: CASSERTGGNF. The base sequence is TGTGCCAGCAGTGAACGGACAGGGGGCAACTTC.